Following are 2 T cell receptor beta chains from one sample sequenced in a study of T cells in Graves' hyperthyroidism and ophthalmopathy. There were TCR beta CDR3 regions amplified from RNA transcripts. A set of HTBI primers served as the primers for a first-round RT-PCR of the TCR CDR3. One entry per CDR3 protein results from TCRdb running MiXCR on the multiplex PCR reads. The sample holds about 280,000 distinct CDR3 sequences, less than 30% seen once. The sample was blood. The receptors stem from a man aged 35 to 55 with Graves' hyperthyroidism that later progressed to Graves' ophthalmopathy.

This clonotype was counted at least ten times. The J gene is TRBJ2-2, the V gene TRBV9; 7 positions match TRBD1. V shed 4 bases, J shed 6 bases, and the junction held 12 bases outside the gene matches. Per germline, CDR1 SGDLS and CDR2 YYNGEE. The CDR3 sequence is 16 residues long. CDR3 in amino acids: CASSSSTGVRSGELFF. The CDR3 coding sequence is TGTGCCAGCAGCTCGTCAACAGGGGTGAGGTCCGGGGAGCTGTTTTTT.

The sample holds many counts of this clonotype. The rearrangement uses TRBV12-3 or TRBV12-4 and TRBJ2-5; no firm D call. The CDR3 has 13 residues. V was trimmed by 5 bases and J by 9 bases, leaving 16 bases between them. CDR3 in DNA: TGTGCCAGCAGTAAACGACGGAGCGTGGCCCAGTACTTC. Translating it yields CASSKRRSVAQYF.